The clone carrying this TCR beta chain was seen a handful of times. Per the germline V gene, CDR1 is LGHNA and CDR2 is YSLEER. The length of the CDR3 is 16 residues. With 1 base clipped from V and 6 bases from J, the junction kept 8 bases outside the gene matches. The sample originates from a study of shared T cell receptors in the human thymus. Profiled with immunoSEQ multiplex PCR; TCRdb holds only in-frame clones, not every one. The sample carries under 850,000 clones, 88% recorded once. Another study also made use of these data, one on human thymus T cells. According to that study: Resections from corrective heart surgery provided thymus tissue. Thymic and blood repertoires showed apparently biased V and J gene usage.

The sequenced material came from thymocytes. The sequence was obtained from a boy under two years old with a congenital heart defect. The genes are TRBV4-3 and TRBJ1-3, with TRBD1 matching 8 bases. CDR3 loop: CASSQGPGGWENTIYF. The CDR3 DNA reads as TGCGCCAGCAGCCAAGGACCAGGGGGCTGGGAAAACACCATATATTTT.